This T cell receptor (beta chain) was observed in a study of shared clonotypes between healthy human individuals. This clone was observed once. This CDR3 is built from 17 residues. Germline CDR1 reads MNHEY; CDR2 reads SMNVEV (reference sequence). The V and J ends lost 7 bases and 4 bases respectively, with 20 bases between them. Naive CD4+ cells were CD45RA-selected; the remaining cells were memory. Here immunoSEQ multiplex PCR was the method, and the copy in TCRdb shows in-frame clones only, minus some. Seen here are 2.5 million or so clones, roughly 92% observed once, and the top ten hold roughly 0.15%.

The V gene is TRBV27, the J gene TRBJ2-6; unclear D gene. The sequenced material came from naive CD4+ T cells sorted from blood. Indicated subset: CD45RA+ positively selected. The TCR sequence derives from a man aged 18 to 29 in good health. CDR3 loop: CASKEGPRLGGANVLTF. The CDR3 DNA reads as TGTGCCAGCAAAGAAGGACCGCGTTTGGGGGGGGCCAACGTCCTGACTTTC. Combining the CDR3 with reference TRBV27 and TRBJ2-6 gives the whole variable domain EAQVTQNPRYLITVTGKKLTVTCSQNMNHEYMSWYRQDPGLGLRQIYYSMNVEVTDKGDVPEGYKVSRKEKRNFPLILESPSPNQTSLYFCASKEGPRLGGANVLTFGAGSRLTVL.